The T cell receptor (beta chain) described here comes from a study of shared clonotypes between healthy human individuals. Points from the study as a whole: Blood was the only sampled material, and tissue repertoires likely differ. With a handful of donors compared, around 5.4% of naive CD4 clonotypes were shared.

Deletions cut 0 bases from V and 4 bases from J, with 10 bases between. The CDR3 extends over 15 amino acids. Germline V gives CDR1 LGHNA, CDR2 YSLEER. This clone was seen just once. Its antigen is undetermined. The table came from immunoSEQ multiplex PCR; TCRdb's copy has only in-frame clones and leaves some out. The table has 2 million or so clones, about 95% seen once. Only CD45RO-negative cells positively selected for CCR7 counted as naive CD8 cells, so terminally differentiated effector memory CD45RA+ cells were excluded. Recent vaccinations or acute infections were absent in the healthy HIV-negative adult donors.

What was sequenced was naive CD8+ T cells sorted from blood. The clonotype comes from a man between 18 and 35 years old in good health. The V and J genes are TRBV4-3 and TRBJ1-3; unclear D gene. CDR3 DNA: TGCGCCAGCAGCCAAGATTGGGGAGGGGGAAACACCATATATTTT. This codes for CASSQDWGGGNTIYF.